This T cell receptor beta chain was sequenced during a study of Graves' ophthalmopathy and Graves' hyperthyroidism. Findings and caveats of the study: Detection in blood was also observed for most expanded thyroid clonotypes above 0.001 frequency.

For this clonotype: No antigen is known for it.

Orbital computed tomography, together with clinical symptoms, serum thyroxine, TRAb and thyroid ultrasound, was used for diagnosis. What supplied the PBMCs was 10 ml of fresh peripheral blood. Trimming took 6 bases from V and 4 from J; bases not matched to a gene: 6. Germline-derived CDR1 and CDR2 are SNHLY and FYNNEI. The CDR3 is 15 amino acids. The TCR beta CDR3 regions underwent amplification from RNA transcripts. HTBI primers were used in a first-round RT-PCR, which preceded a second-round multiplex PCR. TCRdb independently ran MiXCR on the multiplex PCR reads; one entry per CDR3 protein. The sample has roughly 700,000 distinct CDR3 sequences; approximately 40% are singletons.

Material: peripheral blood. The chain is built from TRBV2 and TRBJ2-6; 7 nucleotides match TRBD1. The TCR comes from an adult man with Graves' ophthalmopathy. Here the CDR3 reads CASRPQGYGANVLTF. DNA for the CDR3: TGTGCCAGCAGGCCACAGGGGTACGGGGCCAACGTCCTGACTTTC.